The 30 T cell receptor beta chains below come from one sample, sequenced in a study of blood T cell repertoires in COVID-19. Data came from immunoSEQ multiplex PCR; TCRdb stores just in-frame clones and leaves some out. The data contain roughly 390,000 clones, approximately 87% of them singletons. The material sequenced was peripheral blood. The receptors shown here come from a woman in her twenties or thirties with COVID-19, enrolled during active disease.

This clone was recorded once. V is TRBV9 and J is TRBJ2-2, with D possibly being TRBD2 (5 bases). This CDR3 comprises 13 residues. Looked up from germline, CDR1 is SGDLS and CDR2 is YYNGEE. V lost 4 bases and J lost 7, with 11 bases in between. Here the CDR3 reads CASSPHGNGELFF. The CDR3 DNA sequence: TGTGCCAGCAGCCCCCACGGGAACGGGGAGCTGTTTTTT.

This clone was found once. CDR3 in amino acids: CASSRDRLIYEQYF. For the CDR3, the DNA is TGTGCCAGCAGTCGGGACAGGCTGATCTACGAGCAGTACTTC. V and J are TRBV6-5 and TRBJ2-7; 8 nucleotides align to TRBD1. There are 14 residues in the CDR3. The trim removed 5 bases at V and 3 bases at J, leaving 6 bases unmatched. CDR1 is MNHEY, CDR2 SVGAGI, per germline.

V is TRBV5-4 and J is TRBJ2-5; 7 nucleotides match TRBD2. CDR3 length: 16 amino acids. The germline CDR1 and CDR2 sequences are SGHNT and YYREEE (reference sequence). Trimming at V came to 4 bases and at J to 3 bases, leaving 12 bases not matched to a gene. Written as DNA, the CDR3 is TGTGCCAGCAGCCCCCGGAGAGGACTAGGAAAAGAGACCCAGTACTTC. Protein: CASSPRRGLGKETQYF.

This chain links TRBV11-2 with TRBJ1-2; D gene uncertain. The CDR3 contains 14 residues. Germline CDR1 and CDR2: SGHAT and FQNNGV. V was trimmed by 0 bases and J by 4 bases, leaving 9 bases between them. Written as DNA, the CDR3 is TGTGCCAGCAGCTTAGAGGCCGGACTCTATGGCTACACCTTC. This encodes CASSLEAGLYGYTF.

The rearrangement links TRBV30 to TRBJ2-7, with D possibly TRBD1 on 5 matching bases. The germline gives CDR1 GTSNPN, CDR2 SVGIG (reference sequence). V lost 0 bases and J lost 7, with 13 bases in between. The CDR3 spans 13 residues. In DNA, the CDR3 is TGTGCCTGGAGTGTCGTCAGGGCCGGTGAGCAGTACTTC. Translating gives CAWSVVRAGEQYF. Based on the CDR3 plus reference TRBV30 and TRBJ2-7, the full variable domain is SQTIHQWPATLVQPVGSPLSLECTVEGTSNPNLYWYRQAAGRGLQLLFYSVGIGQISSEVPQNLSASRPQDRQFILSSKKLLLSDSGFYLCAWSVVRAGEQYFGPGTRLTVT.

Here the CDR3 DNA reads TGTGCCAGCAGTGACCCCTCAAGACGACAGGGGTCCGGGGAGCTGTTTTTT. It translates to CASSDPSRRQGSGELFF. The rearrangement links TRBV25-1 to TRBJ2-2; 8 bases fit TRBD1. V trimming: 3 bases; J trimming: 6 bases; junction bases outside the gene matches: 12. This CDR3 region has 17 residues. Germline CDR1 and CDR2: MGHDK and SYGVNS.

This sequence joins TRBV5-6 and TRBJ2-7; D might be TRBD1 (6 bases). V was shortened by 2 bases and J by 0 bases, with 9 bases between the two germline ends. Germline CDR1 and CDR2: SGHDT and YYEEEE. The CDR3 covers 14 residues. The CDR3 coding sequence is TGTGCCAGCAGCTTAGGGACATTCTCCTACGAGCAGTACTTC. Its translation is CASSLGTFSYEQYF.

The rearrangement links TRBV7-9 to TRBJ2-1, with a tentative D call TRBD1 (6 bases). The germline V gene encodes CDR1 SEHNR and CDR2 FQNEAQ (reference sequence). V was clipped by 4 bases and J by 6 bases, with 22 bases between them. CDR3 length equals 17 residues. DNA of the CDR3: TGTGCCAGCAGCTATAAAAAGGGACATCCGGACTTCAATGAGCAGTTCTTC. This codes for CASSYKKGHPDFNEQFF.

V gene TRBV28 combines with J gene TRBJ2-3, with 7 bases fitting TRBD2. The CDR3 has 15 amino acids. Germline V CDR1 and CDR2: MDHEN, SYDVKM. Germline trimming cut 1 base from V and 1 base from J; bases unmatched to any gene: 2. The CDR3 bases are TGTGCCAGCAGTTTATCGGCGGGGGGCACAGATACGCAGTATTTT. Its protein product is CASSLSAGGTDTQYF.

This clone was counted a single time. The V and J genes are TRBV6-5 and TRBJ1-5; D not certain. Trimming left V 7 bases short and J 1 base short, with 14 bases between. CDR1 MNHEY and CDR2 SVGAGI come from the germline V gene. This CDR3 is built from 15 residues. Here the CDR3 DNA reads TGTGCCAGCACTGTAGGCAGACAAAGCAATCAGCCCCAGCATTTT. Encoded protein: CASTVGRQSNQPQHF.

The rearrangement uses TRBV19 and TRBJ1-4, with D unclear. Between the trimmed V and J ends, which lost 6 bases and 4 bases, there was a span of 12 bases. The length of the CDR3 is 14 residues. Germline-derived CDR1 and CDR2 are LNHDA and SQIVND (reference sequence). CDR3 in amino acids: CASRMGGYNEKLFF. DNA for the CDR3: TGTGCCAGTAGAATGGGAGGGTATAATGAAAAACTGTTTTTT.

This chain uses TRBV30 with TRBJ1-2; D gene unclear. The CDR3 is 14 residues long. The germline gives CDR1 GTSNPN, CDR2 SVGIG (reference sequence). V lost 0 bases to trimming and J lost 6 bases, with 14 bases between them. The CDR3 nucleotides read TGTGCCTGGAGTGTAAGGCTAGGAGCTGATGGCTACACCTTC. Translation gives CAWSVRLGADGYTF.

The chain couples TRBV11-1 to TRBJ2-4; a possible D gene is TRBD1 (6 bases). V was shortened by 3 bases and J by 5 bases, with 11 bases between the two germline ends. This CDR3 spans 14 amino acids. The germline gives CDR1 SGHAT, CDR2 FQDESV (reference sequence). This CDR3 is CASSFMRQENIQYF. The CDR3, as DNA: TGTGCCAGCAGCTTCATGAGACAGGAAAACATTCAGTACTTC.

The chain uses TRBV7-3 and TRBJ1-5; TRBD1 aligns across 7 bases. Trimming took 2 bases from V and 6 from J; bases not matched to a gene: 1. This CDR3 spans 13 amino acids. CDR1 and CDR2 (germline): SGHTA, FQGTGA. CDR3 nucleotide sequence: TGTGCCAGCAGCTTAGACAGGGCTCAGCCCCAGCATTTT. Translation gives CASSLDRAQPQHF. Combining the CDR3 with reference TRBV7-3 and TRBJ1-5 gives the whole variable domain GAGVSQTPSNKVTEKGKYVELRCDPISGHTALYWYRQSLGQGPEFLIYFQGTGAADDSGLPNDRFFAVRPEGSVSTLKIQRTERGDSAVYLCASSLDRAQPQHFGDGTRLSIL.

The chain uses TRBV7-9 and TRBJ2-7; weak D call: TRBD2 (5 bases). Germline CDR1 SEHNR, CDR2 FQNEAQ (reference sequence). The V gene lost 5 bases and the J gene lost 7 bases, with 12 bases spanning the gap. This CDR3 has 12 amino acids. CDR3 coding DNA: TGTGCCAGCAGCCTAGGGAGCCGAGAGCAGTACTTC. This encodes CASSLGSREQYF. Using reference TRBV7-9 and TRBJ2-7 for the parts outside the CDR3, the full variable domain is DTGVSQNPRHKITKRGQNVTFRCDPISEHNRLYWYRQTLGQGPEFLTYFQNEAQLEKSRLLSDRFSAERPKGSFSTLEIQRTEQGDSAMYLCASSLGSREQYFGPGTRLTVT.

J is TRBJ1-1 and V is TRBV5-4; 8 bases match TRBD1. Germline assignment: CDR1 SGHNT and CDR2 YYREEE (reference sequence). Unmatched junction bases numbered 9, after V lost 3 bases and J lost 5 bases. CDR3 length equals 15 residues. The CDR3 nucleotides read TGTGCCAGCAGCTCCCCGGACAGGGTCGGGACTGAAGCTTTCTTT. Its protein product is CASSSPDRVGTEAFF.

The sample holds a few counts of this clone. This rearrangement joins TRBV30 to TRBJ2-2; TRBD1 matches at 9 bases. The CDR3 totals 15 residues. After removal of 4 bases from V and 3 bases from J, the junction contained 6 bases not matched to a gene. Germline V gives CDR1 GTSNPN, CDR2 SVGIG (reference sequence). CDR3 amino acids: CAWTKGDRDTGELFF. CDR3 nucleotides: TGTGCCTGGACCAAAGGGGACAGGGACACCGGGGAGCTGTTTTTT.

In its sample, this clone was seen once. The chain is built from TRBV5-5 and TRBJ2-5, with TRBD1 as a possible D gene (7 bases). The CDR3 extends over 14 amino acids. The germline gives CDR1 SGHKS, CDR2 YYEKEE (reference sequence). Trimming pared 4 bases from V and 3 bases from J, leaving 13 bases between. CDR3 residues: CASSARDREETQYF. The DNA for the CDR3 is TGTGCCAGCAGCGCGCGGGACAGAGAAGAGACCCAGTACTTC.

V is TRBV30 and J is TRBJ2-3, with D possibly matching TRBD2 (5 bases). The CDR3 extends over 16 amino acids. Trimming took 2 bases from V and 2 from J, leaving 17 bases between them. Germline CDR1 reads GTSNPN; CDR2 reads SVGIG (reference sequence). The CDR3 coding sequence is TGTGCCTGGAGTACCGGACTGGTACGGGTCACAGATACGCAGTATTTT. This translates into CAWSTGLVRVTDTQYF.

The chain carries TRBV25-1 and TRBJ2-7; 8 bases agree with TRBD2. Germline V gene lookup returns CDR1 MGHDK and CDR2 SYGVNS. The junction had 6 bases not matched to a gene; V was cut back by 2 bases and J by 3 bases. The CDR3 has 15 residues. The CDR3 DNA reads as TGTGCCAGCAGTGAAACCCGGGAGGGCCACTACGAGCAGTACTTC. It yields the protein CASSETREGHYEQYF.

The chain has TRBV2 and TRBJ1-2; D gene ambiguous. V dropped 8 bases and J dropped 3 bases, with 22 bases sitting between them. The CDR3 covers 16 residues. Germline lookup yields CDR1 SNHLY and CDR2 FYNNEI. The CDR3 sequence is CASLLTKSSPHYGYTF. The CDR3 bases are TGTGCCAGCCTCCTCACTAAATCCTCACCCCACTATGGCTACACCTTC.

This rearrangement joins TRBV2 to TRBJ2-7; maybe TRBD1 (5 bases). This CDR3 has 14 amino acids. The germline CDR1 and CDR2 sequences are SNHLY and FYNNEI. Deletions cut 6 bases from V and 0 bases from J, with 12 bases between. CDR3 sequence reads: CASRVQESSYEQYF. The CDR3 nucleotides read TGTGCCAGCAGGGTACAGGAGAGCTCCTACGAGCAGTACTTC.

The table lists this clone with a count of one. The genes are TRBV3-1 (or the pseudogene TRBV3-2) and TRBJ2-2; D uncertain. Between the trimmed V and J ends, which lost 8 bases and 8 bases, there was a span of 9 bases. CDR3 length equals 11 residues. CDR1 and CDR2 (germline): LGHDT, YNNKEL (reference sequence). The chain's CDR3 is CASHSGGELFF. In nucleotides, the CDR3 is TGTGCCAGCCACAGTGGTGGGGAGCTGTTTTTT.

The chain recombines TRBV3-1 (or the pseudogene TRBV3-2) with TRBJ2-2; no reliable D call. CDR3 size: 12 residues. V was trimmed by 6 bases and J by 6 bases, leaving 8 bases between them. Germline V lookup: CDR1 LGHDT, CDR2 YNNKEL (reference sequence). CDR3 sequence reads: CASSSPAGELFF. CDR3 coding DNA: TGTGCCAGCAGTTCCCCCGCCGGGGAGCTGTTTTTT.

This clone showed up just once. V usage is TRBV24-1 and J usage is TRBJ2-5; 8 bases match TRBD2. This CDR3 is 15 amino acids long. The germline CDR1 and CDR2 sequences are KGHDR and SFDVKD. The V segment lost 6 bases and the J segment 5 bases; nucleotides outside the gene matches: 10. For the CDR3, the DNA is TGTGCCACCAGTTCATTTCGGGAGGGCCGCGAGACCCAGTACTTC. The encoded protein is CATSSFREGRETQYF.

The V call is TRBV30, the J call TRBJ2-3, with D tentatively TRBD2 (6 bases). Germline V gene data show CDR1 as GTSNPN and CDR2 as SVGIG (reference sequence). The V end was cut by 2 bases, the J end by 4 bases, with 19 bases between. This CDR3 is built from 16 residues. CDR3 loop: CAWSLAGTQRPDTQYF. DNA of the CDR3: TGTGCCTGGAGTTTGGCCGGGACTCAGAGGCCAGATACGCAGTATTTT.

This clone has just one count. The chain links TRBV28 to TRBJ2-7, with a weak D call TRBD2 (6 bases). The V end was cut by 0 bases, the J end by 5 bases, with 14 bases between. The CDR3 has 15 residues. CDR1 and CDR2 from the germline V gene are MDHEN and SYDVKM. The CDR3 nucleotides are TGTGCCAGCAGTTTATGGTCCGCGGGAAGGAACGAGCAGTACTTC. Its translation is CASSLWSAGRNEQYF.

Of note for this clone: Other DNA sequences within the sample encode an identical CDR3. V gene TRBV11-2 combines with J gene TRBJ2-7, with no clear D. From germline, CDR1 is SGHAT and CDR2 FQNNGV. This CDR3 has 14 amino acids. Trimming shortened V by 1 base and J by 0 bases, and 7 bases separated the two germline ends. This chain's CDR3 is CASSLAGSSYEQYF. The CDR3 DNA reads TGTGCCAGCAGCTTAGCGGGTAGCTCCTACGAGCAGTACTTC.

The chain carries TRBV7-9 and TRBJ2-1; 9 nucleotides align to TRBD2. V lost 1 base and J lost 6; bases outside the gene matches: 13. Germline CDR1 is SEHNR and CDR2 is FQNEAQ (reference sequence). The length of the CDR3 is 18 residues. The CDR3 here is CASSLVWASGIAFNEQFF. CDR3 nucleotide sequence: TGTGCCAGCAGCTTAGTTTGGGCTAGCGGGATTGCATTCAATGAGCAGTTCTTC.

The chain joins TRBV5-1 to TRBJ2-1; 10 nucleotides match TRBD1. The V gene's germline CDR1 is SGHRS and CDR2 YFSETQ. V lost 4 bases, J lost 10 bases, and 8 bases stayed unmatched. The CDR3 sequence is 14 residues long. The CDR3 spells CASSLMTGGDEQFF. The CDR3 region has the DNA TGCGCCAGCAGCCTCATGACAGGGGGCGACGAGCAGTTCTTC.